This T cell receptor (beta chain) was captured by sequencing in a study of somatic mutations in cytotoxic T cells in rheumatoid arthritis. Study-level background: After diagnosis, patient blood (30 ml EDTA) was drawn right away, before any treatment was given.

Method: immunoSEQ multiplex PCR; TCRdb's copy keeps in-frame clones and lacks some. Here the sample spans approximately 10,000 clones, just under 85% being singletons. This clone was picked up one time. The germline gives CDR1 SGHAT, CDR2 FQDESV (reference sequence). This CDR3 spans 15 amino acids. After removal of 4 bases from V and 4 bases from J, the junction contained 8 bases not matched to a gene. The specimen was CD8+ T cells sorted from blood. The sequence was collected from a woman aged 60-75 years with rheumatoid arthritis. V usage is TRBV11-1 and J usage is TRBJ2-3; 7 bases fit TRBD2. The CDR3 spells CASSWGGSTADTQYF. DNA for the CDR3: TGTGCCAGCAGCTGGGGAGGGAGCACTGCAGATACGCAGTATTTT.